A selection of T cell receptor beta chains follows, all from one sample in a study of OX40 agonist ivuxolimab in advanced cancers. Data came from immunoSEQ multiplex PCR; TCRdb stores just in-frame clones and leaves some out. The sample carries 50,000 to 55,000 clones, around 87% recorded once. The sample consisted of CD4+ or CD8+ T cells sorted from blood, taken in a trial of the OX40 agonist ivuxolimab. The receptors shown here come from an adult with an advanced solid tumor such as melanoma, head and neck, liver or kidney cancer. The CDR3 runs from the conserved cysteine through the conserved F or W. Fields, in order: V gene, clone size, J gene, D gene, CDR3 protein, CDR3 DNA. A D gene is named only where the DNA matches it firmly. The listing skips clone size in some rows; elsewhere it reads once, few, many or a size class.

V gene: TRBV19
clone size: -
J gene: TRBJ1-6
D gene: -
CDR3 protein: CASSRTTELSSYNSPLHF
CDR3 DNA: TGTGCCAGTAGTAGAACGACAGAATTGAGCTCCTATAATTCACCCCTCCACTTT

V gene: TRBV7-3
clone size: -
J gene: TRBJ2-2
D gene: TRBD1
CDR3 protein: CASSQSGGGTGELFF
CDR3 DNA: TGTGCCAGCAGCCAGTCAGGGGGCGGAACCGGGGAGCTGTTTTTT

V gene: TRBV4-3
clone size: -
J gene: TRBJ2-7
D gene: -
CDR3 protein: CASSQVQGYEQYF
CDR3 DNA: TGCGCCAGCAGCCAAGTTCAAGGCTACGAGCAGTACTTC

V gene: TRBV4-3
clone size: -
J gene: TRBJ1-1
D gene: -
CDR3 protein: CASSRTGRGTEAFF
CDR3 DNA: TGCGCCAGCAGCCGAACAGGGAGGGGAACTGAAGCTTTCTTT

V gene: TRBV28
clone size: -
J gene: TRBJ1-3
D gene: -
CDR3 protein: CASSLGQISGNTIYF
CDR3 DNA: TGTGCCAGCAGCCTCGGGCAGATCTCTGGAAACACCATATATTTT

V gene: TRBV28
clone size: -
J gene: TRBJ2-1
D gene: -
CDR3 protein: CASPCGGIRNEQFF
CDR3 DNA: TGTGCCAGCCCCTGTGGAGGGATTAGAAATGAGCAGTTCTTC

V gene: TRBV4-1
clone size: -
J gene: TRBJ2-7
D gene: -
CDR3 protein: CASSHPTGRANEQYF
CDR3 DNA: TGCGCCAGCAGCCACCCTACCGGCAGGGCCAACGAGCAGTACTTC

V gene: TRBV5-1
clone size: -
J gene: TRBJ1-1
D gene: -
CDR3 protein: CASSLGAWNTEAFF
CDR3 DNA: TGCGCCAGCAGCTTGGGGGCGTGGAACACTGAAGCTTTCTTT

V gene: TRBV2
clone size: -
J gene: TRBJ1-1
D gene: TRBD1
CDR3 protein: CASGQGARGTEAFF
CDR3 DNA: TGTGCCAGCGGACAGGGAGCACGGGGCACTGAAGCTTTCTTT

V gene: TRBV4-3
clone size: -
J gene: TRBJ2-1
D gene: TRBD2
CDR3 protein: CASSQDLAGEYNEQFF
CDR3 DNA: TGCGCCAGCAGCCAAGATCTAGCGGGGGAATACAATGAGCAGTTCTTC

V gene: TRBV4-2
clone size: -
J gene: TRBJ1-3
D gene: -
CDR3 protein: CASSEVEESGNTIYF
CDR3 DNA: TGTGCCAGCAGCGAAGTAGAGGAATCTGGAAACACCATATATTTT

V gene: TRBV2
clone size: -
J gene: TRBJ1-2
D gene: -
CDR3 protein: CASNPQGIYGYTF
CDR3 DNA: TGTGCCAGCAACCCACAGGGAATCTATGGCTACACCTTC

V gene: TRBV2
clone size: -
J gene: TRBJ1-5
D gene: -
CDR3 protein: CASSGSYSNQPQHF
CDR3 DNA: TGTGCCAGCAGCGGCAGTTATAGCAATCAGCCCCAGCATTTT

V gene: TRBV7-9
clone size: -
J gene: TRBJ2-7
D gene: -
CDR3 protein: CASSSDSSYEQYF
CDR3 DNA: TGTGCCAGCAGCTCCGACAGCTCCTACGAGCAGTACTTC

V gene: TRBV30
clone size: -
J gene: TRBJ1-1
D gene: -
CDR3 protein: CAWGSGATEAFF
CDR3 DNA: TGTGCCTGGGGCTCAGGAGCCACTGAAGCTTTCTTT

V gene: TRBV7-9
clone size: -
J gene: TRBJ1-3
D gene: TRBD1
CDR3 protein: CASSPPNDRGSGNTIYF
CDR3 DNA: TGTGCCAGCAGCCCACCGAACGACAGGGGATCTGGAAACACCATATATTTT

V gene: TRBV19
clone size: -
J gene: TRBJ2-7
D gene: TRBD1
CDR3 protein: CASSPVTGGEYEQYF
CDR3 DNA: TGTGCCAGTAGTCCAGTGACAGGGGGCGAATACGAGCAGTACTTC

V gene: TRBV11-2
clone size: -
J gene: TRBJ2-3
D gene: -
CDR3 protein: CASSLDRDGREVDTQYF
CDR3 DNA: TGTGCCAGCAGCTTAGATAGGGACGGGCGTGAAGTCGATACGCAGTATTTT

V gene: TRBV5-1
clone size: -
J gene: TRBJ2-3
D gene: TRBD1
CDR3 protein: CASSLDRGGADTQYF
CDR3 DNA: TGCGCCAGCAGCTTGGACAGGGGTGGGGCAGATACGCAGTATTTT

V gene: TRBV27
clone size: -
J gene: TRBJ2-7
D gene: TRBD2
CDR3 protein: CASSPGTSGRSEQYF
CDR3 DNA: TGTGCCAGCAGTCCCGGGACTAGCGGGAGGAGCGAGCAGTACTTC

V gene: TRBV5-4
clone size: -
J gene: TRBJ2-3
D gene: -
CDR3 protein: CASSPGTSSTDTQYF
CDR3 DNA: TGTGCCAGCAGCCCCGGGACTTCTAGCACAGATACGCAGTATTTT

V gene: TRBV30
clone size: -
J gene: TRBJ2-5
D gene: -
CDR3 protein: CAWSRAETQYF
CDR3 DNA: TGTGCCTGGTCTAGGGCAGAGACCCAGTACTTC

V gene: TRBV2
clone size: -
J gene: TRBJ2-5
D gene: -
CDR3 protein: CASSIRPIQETQYF
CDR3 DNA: TGTGCCAGCAGTATCAGGCCTATCCAAGAGACCCAGTACTTC

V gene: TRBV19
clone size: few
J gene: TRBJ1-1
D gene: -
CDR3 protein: CASSIEGVPTEAFF
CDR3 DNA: TGTGCCAGTAGTATAGAAGGGGTTCCCACTGAAGCTTTCTTT

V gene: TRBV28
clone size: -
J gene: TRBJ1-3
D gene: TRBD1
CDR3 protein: CASARQGASGNTIYF
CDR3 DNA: TGTGCCAGCGCCCGGCAGGGGGCTTCGGGAAACACCATATATTTT

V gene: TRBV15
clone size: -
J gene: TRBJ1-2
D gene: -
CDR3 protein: CATSRDRKQGGYTF
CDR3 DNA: TGTGCCACCAGCAGAGATAGGAAACAAGGTGGCTACACCTTC

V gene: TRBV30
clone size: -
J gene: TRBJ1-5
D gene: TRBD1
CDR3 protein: CAWRTGGDQPQHF
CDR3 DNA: TGTGCCTGGAGGACAGGGGGGGACCAGCCCCAGCATTTT